This T cell receptor (beta chain) appears in the sequencing data of a study of blood T cells in healthy people across ages. It was with a sample-barcoded 5' primer and a J-beta primer mix that a second PCR of roughly 7 to 12 cycles was run. TCRdb reprocessed the 5' RACE reads with MiXCR, giving one entry per CDR3 protein. The sample lists about 840,000 distinct CDR3 sequences; 29% were seen once. Germline V gives CDR1 DFQATT, CDR2 SNEGSKA (reference sequence). CDR3 length: 13 amino acids. This clonotype appeared many times. The same specimen was also included in a second study, on T cells of mothers and their children.

The sequence came from a woman in her thirties or forties in good health. Sequenced input: blood. The V and J genes are TRBV20-1 and TRBJ1-2; D may be TRBD1 (5 bases). Written as DNA, the CDR3 is TGCACTACTATCCCGGCGGGGGACTATGGCTACACCTTC. Translating it yields CTTIPAGDYGYTF.